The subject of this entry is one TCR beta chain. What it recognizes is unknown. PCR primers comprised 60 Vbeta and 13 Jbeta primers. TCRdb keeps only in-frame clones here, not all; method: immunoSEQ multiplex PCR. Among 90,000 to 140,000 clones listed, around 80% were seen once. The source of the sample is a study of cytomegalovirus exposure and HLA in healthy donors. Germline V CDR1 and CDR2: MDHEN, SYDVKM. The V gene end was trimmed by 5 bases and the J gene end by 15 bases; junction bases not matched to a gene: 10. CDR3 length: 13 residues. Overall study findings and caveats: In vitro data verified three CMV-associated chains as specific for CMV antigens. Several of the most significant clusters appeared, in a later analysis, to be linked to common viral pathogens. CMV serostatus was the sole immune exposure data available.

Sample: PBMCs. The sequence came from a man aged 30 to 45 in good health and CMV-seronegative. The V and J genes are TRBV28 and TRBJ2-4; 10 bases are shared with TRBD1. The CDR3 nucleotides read TGTGCCAGCAGTAAATCGGGACAGGGGATGGGGTACTTC. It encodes CASSKSGQGMGYF. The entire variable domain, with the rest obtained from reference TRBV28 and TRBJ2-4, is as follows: DVKVTQSSRYLVKRTGEKVFLECVQDMDHENMFWYRQDPGLGLRLIYFSYDVKMKEKGDIPEGYSVSREKKERFSLILESASTNQTSMYLCASSKSGQGMGYFGAGTRLSVL.